Below are 28 T cell receptor beta chains sequenced from a single sample in a study of radiotherapy plus CTLA-4 blockade in lung cancer. Sequencing was performed with immunoSEQ multiplex PCR; in TCRdb, only in-frame clones are kept and a portion is missing. The table includes about 45,000 clones, 55% to 80% detected once. The sequences come from peripheral blood, collected from a patient treated with radiotherapy plus ipilimumab. The receptors shown here come from a human donor with non-small cell lung cancer who had a complete response to radiotherapy plus ipilimumab.

This clone was seen a few times. This chain joins TRBV2 and TRBJ1-4, with D unresolved. CDR1 is SNHLY and CDR2 is FYNNEI in the germline V gene. The V end lost 6 bases, the J end lost 10 bases, and 9 bases lay between the germline ends. The CDR3 runs 11 residues. The CDR3 sequence: CASRYSGKLFF. The CDR3 DNA is TGTGCCAGCAGATACAGCGGAAAACTGTTTTTT.

The chain links TRBV5-1 to TRBJ2-3; 8 bases fit TRBD2. This CDR3 contains 18 residues. Looked up from germline, CDR1 is SGHRS and CDR2 is YFSETQ. The V and J ends lost 4 bases and 5 bases, in that order; junction bases with no gene match: 18. For the CDR3, the DNA is TGCGCCAGCAGCGTCGTGAGGCTAGCGGGCGCACCAGAAGATACGCAGTATTTT. This codes for CASSVVRLAGAPEDTQYF.

The chain is built from TRBV9 and TRBJ1-3; 9 bases agree with TRBD1. The V gene end was trimmed by 4 bases and the J gene end by 0 bases; junction bases not matched to a gene: 5. The germline V gene has CDR1 SGDLS and CDR2 YYNGEE. CDR3 length: 16 residues. Here the CDR3 DNA reads TGTGCCAGCAGCCGGGGACAGGGTAACTCTGGAAACACCATATATTTT. Translated: CASSRGQGNSGNTIYF.

The genes are TRBV7-2 and TRBJ1-2, with TRBD1 matching over 11 bases. The CDR3 sequence is 16 residues long. Germline V gene data show CDR1 as SGHTA and CDR2 as FQGNSA. Trimming took 5 bases from V and 8 from J; bases not matched to a gene: 13. The DNA for the CDR3 is TGTGCCAGCAGCGATACCGCTGGGACAGGGGGTCCGGGCTACACCTTC. Its protein product is CASSDTAGTGGPGYTF.

The rearrangement joins TRBV11-3 to TRBJ2-1; tentative D call: TRBD2 (6 bases). Trimming took off 5 bases at V and 0 bases at J, with 11 bases between the two ends. The CDR3 length is 15 residues. Germline V gene data show CDR1 as SGHNT and CDR2 as YENEEA. The CDR3, as DNA: TGTGCCAGCAGCGCGACTAGACGCTCCTACAATGAGCAGTTCTTC. Translation gives CASSATRRSYNEQFF.

Remarks on this clone: One end of the junction varies from germline; a read error may be responsible. The chain combines TRBV14 with TRBJ1-2; perhaps TRBD1 as D (6 bases). Germline-derived CDR1 and CDR2 are SGHDN and FVKESK. CDR3 length equals 12 residues. CDR3 nucleotide sequence: TGTGCCAGCAGCCAAGACAGGGGCCGTTACGCCTTC. Translation: CASSQDRGRYAF.

In nucleotides, the CDR3 is TGTGCCAGTAGTATAGCGAGTTTCTACGAGCAGTACTTC. Translation: CASSIASFYEQYF. The V and J genes are TRBV19 and TRBJ2-7, with D uncertain. V was trimmed by 1 base and J by 3 bases, leaving 7 bases between them. The CDR3 is made up of 13 amino acids. CDR1 and CDR2 (germline): LNHDA, SQIVND (reference sequence). The entire variable domain, with the rest obtained from reference TRBV19 and TRBJ2-7, is as follows: DGGITQSPKYLFRKEGQNVTLSCEQNLNHDAMYWYRQDPGQGLRLIYYSQIVNDFQKGDIAEGYSVSREKKESFPLTVTSAQKNPTAFYLCASSIASFYEQYFGPGTRLTVT.

The V and J genes are TRBV18 and TRBJ2-7; D possibly corresponds to TRBD1 (5 bases). V was pared by 4 bases and J by 3 bases, with 7 bases between. Germline CDR1 KGHSH, CDR2 LQKENI. The CDR3 covers 12 residues. The CDR3 is CASSLRGYEQYF. The CDR3 coding sequence is TGTGCCAGCTCACTTAGGGGCTACGAGCAGTACTTC.

This clone turned up a few times. The V and J genes are TRBV6-6 and TRBJ2-2, with 7 bases lining up with TRBD1. The junction had 10 bases not matched to a gene; V was cut back by 7 bases and J by 8 bases. Per the germline V gene, CDR1 is MNHNY and CDR2 is SVGAGI (reference sequence). The CDR3 sequence is 14 residues long. The chain's CDR3 is CASILGQAAGELFF. CDR3 bases: TGTGCCAGCATTCTAGGACAGGCAGCGGGGGAGCTGTTTTTT.

The rearrangement links TRBV4-2 to TRBJ1-5; 7 positions match TRBD1. J gave up 1 base and V 4 bases, and 1 base lay outside the gene matches. CDR3 length equals 14 residues. The germline V gene has CDR1 LGHNA and CDR2 YNFKEQ. DNA of the CDR3: TGTGCCAGCAGCCCGACAGGGAGCAATCAGCCCCAGCATTTT. Protein: CASSPTGSNQPQHF.

The chain combines TRBV5-1 with TRBJ2-2, with TRBD2 matching over 10 bases. The CDR3 consists of 18 residues. Trimming removed 4 bases from V and 5 bases from J; junction bases left unmatched: 14. Germline V CDR1 and CDR2: SGHRS, YFSETQ. As DNA, the CDR3 is TGCGCCAGCAGCCGGGGTTGGGCTAGCGGGAGCCTTACCGGGGAGCTGTTTTTT. As protein: CASSRGWASGSLTGELFF.

The chain combines TRBV19 with TRBJ1-5, with TRBD1 matching 9 bases. The V gene end was trimmed by 7 bases and the J gene end by 0 bases; junction bases not matched to a gene: 13. The CDR3 has 18 residues. Germline V gene sequence: CDR1 LNHDA, CDR2 SQIVND (reference sequence). The CDR3 region has the DNA TGTGCCAGTAAAACCCTCGGGACAGGGTCCCTTAGCAATCAGCCCCAGCATTTT. Residues: CASKTLGTGSLSNQPQHF.

The V call is TRBV5-5, the J call TRBJ1-2; TRBD1 matches 7 bases. Germline V gene lookup returns CDR1 SGHKS and CDR2 YYEKEE (reference sequence). V shed 3 bases, J shed 6 bases, and the junction held 17 bases outside the gene matches. The CDR3 sequence is 17 residues long. The CDR3 spells CASSYFSFLGGRNGYTF. CDR3 DNA sequence: TGTGCCAGCAGCTACTTCTCCTTCCTAGGGGGCCGGAATGGCTACACCTTC.

This clone occurred a few times. This sequence joins TRBV7-8 and TRBJ2-1, with 7 nucleotides matching TRBD2. The CDR3 spans 17 residues. CDR1 and CDR2 (germline): SGHVS, FQNEAQ. V trimming: 0 bases; J trimming: 5 bases; junction bases outside the gene matches: 10. The CDR3 DNA follows: TGTGCCAGCAGCTTAGCAACCCCGGGACTAAAGAACAATGAGCAGTTCTTC. It specifies CASSLATPGLKNNEQFF.

The rearrangement links TRBV7-9 to TRBJ2-7; 8 nucleotides align to TRBD1. The CDR3 extends over 16 amino acids. Germline V gene lookup returns CDR1 SEHNR and CDR2 FQNEAQ (reference sequence). J was trimmed by 3 bases and V by 0 bases; bases with no gene match: 7. The CDR3 DNA reads as TGTGCCAGCAGCTTAGCAGGGGGACAGGTCCTCTACGAGCAGTACTTC. Encoded protein: CASSLAGGQVLYEQYF.

In this sample, this clone turned up a few times. The chain couples TRBV7-2 to TRBJ2-7; 9 bases map to TRBD1. The CDR3 runs to 14 residues. CDR1 and CDR2 from the germline V gene are SGHTA and FQGNSA. The trim removed 5 bases at V and 4 bases at J, leaving 6 bases unmatched. The chain's CDR3 is CASSGGTGRYEQYF. The CDR3 nucleotides read TGTGCCAGCAGCGGGGGGACAGGGCGGTACGAGCAGTACTTC.

The CDR3 nucleotides read TGTGCCAGCAGCCCCTATCGACTAGCGGGATCGACCAAAAACATTCAGTACTTC. Amino acids: CASSPYRLAGSTKNIQYF. J is TRBJ2-4 and V is TRBV7-8, with 11 bases that match TRBD2. V was clipped by 5 bases and J by 2 bases; unmatched bases: 11. This CDR3 comprises 18 residues. CDR1 and CDR2 (germline): SGHVS, FQNEAQ.

V gene TRBV6-6 combines with J gene TRBJ1-2; 9 nucleotides align to TRBD1. The CDR3 totals 14 residues. The V and J ends lost 0 bases and 7 bases, in that order; junction bases with no gene match: 3. CDR1 MNHNY and CDR2 SVGAGI come from the germline V gene (reference sequence). DNA for the CDR3: TGTGCCAGCAGTTACTCGGGGACAGGGCCTGGCTACACCTTC. It translates to CASSYSGTGPGYTF.

The CDR3 nucleotides read TGTGCCAGCAGCCCTTCTAGCGGGGGGGTCGATGAGCAGTTCTTC. It is translated as CASSPSSGGVDEQFF. The rearrangement links TRBV9 to TRBJ2-1, with TRBD2 identical over 12 bases. V lost 4 bases, J lost 8 bases, and 7 bases stayed unmatched. Germline V gene data show CDR1 as SGDLS and CDR2 as YYNGEE. The CDR3 loop spans 15 amino acids. Looking up the rest from reference TRBV9 and TRBJ2-1 gives the full variable domain: DSGVTQTPKHLITATGQRVTLRCSPRSGDLSVYWYQQSLDQGLQFLIQYYNGEERAKGNILERFSAQQFPDLHSELNLSSLELGDSALYFCASSPSSGGVDEQFFGPGTRLTVL.

This sequence joins TRBV7-3 and TRBJ2-2, with TRBD1 identical over 7 bases. Germline CDR1 reads SGHTA; CDR2 reads FQGTGA. The CDR3 totals 16 residues. V dropped 6 bases and J dropped 5; count of bases not matched to a gene: 12. As DNA, the CDR3 is TGTGCCAGCAGTGAAGCCCGATCACAGGGGACCGGGGAGCTGTTTTTT. Encoded protein: CASSEARSQGTGELFF.

The genes are TRBV27 and TRBJ2-3, with 7 bases fitting TRBD2. Germline V CDR1 and CDR2: MNHEY, SMNVEV (reference sequence). J lost 2 bases, V lost 3 bases, and 8 bases had no gene match. CDR3 length equals 16 residues. The DNA for the CDR3 is TGTGCCAGCAGTTTGGGGCGGGAGTGGCTCACAGATACGCAGTATTTT. Translating gives CASSLGREWLTDTQYF.

The rearrangement uses TRBV6-6 and TRBJ2-2; the match to TRBD2 covers 9 bases. CDR3 size: 15 residues. V lost 7 bases and J lost 5; bases outside the gene matches: 8. In germline, CDR1 is MNHNY, CDR2 SVGAGI (reference sequence). In DNA, the CDR3 is TGTGCCAGCATTTTGCGGGGGGGGCCTACCGGGGAGCTGTTTTTT. It yields the protein CASILRGGPTGELFF.

This chain connects TRBV6-5 to TRBJ1-3, with D uncertain. Germline-derived CDR1 and CDR2 are MNHEY and SVGAGI. The length of the CDR3 is 15 residues. With 4 bases removed from V and 0 bases from J, the gap between germline ends came to 10 bases. CDR3 DNA: TGTGCCAGCAGTTCGGTCTCGTTCTCTGGAAACACCATATATTTT. Its protein product is CASSSVSFSGNTIYF.

In this sample, this clone turned up a few times. The rearrangement joins TRBV5-1 to TRBJ1-2; weak D call: TRBD1 (5 bases). The CDR3 has 14 amino acids. CDR1 and CDR2 from the germline V gene are SGHRS and YFSETQ. Trimming cost V 4 bases and J 5 bases, with 15 bases left between them. The CDR3 region is CASSRDFRDYGYTF. The CDR3 DNA is TGCGCCAGCAGCAGGGATTTCAGGGATTATGGCTACACCTTC.

V usage is TRBV5-1 and J usage is TRBJ2-3; 7 bases agree with TRBD1. CDR1 and CDR2 (germline): SGHRS, YFSETQ. The V gene end was trimmed by 0 bases and the J gene end by 6 bases; junction bases not matched to a gene: 7. The CDR3 has 15 residues. This CDR3 reads CASSLVEQGTDTQYF. DNA of the CDR3: TGCGCCAGCAGCTTGGTAGAACAGGGGACGGATACGCAGTATTTT.

The chain links TRBV2 to TRBJ2-5; the D gene is possibly TRBD1 (8 bases). The DNA end is a closer match to TRBJ2-7, so the J assignment may be wrong. Germline assignment: CDR1 SNHLY and CDR2 FYNNEI. The CDR3 consists of 16 residues. The CDR3 reads CASRGLDRGLPYEQYF. Here the CDR3 DNA reads TGTGCCAGCAGAGGGTTAGACAGGGGACTACCCTACGAGCAGTACTTC.

As DNA, the CDR3 is TGTGCCAGCAGTGCACCGGGGTGGAACACTGAAGCTTTCTTT. Translated: CASSAPGWNTEAFF. V is TRBV25-1 and J is TRBJ1-1; D unclear. The CDR3 length is 14 residues. Per the germline V gene, CDR1 is MGHDK and CDR2 is SYGVNS. V was trimmed by 4 bases and J by 1 base, leaving 10 bases between them.

This chain joins TRBV29-1 and TRBJ1-1, with a tentative D call TRBD1 (6 bases). This CDR3 contains 13 residues. Germline values: CDR1 SQVTM, CDR2 ANQGSEA. Trimming cost V 3 bases and J 5 bases, with 13 bases left between them. The CDR3, as DNA: TGCAGCGTTGATGGGGAGGGGGTGACTGAAGCTTTCTTT. Translation gives CSVDGEGVTEAFF.